A single sample is the source of the 18 T cell receptor beta chains below, sequenced in a study of blood T cell repertoires in COVID-19. The assay was immunoSEQ multiplex PCR, and TCRdb's table has in-frame clones only and misses some. In the table there are some 100,000 clones, 80% to 90% of which are singletons. Sequencing was done on a sample of PBMCs or T cells enriched from blood (not recorded which). These receptors all stem from a woman aged 45-65 years who had recovered from COVID-19.

The chain recombines TRBV6-4 with TRBJ1-1; 9 positions agree with TRBD1. After removal of 2 bases from V and 0 bases from J, the junction contained 4 bases not matched to a gene. This CDR3 has 16 amino acids. The germline V gene has CDR1 MRHNA and CDR2 SNTAGT. The CDR3 here is CASSDAGQGLNTEAFF. The CDR3 bases are TGTGCCAGCAGTGACGCGGGACAGGGATTGAACACTGAAGCTTTCTTT.

V and J are TRBV5-1 and TRBJ2-1; D is possibly TRBD1 (6 bases). The germline V gene encodes CDR1 SGHRS and CDR2 YFSETQ. This CDR3 comprises 15 residues. Trimming cost V 0 bases and J 6 bases, with 13 bases left between them. CDR3 coding DNA: TGCGCCAGCAGCTTGGTTGTGACAGGCTTCAATGAGCAGTTCTTC. This codes for CASSLVVTGFNEQFF.

CDR3 in amino acids: CASSSDRGGVQETQYF. In DNA, the CDR3 is TGCGCCAGCAGCTCCGATAGAGGAGGGGTACAAGAGACCCAGTACTTC. The gene calls are TRBV5-1 and TRBJ2-5; D perhaps matches TRBD2 (6 bases). With 3 bases removed from V and 2 bases from J, the gap between germline ends came to 17 bases. This CDR3 comprises 16 residues. Germline V CDR1 and CDR2: SGHRS, YFSETQ. The full variable domain, rest sourced from reference TRBV5-1 and TRBJ2-5, is KAGVTQTPRYLIKTRGQQVTLSCSPISGHRSVSWYQQTPGQGLQFLFEYFSETQRNKGNFPGRFSGRQFSNSRSEMNVSTLELGDSALYLCASSSDRGGVQETQYFGPGTRLLVL.

The gene calls are TRBV5-1 and TRBJ2-1; a possible D gene is TRBD2 (6 bases). Trimming took 4 bases from V and 4 from J, leaving 15 bases between them. Per germline, CDR1 SGHRS and CDR2 YFSETQ. The CDR3 spans 15 residues. The CDR3 DNA reads TGCGCCAGCAGCGATACCGGGACTTTTTACAATGAGCAGTTCTTC. The encoded protein is CASSDTGTFYNEQFF.

The rearrangement links TRBV15 to TRBJ2-7, with 10 positions matching TRBD1. The CDR3 covers 15 residues. CDR1 is LNHNV, CDR2 YYDKDF, per germline (reference sequence). V was pared by 1 base and J by 5 bases, with 5 bases of the junction left unmatched. The CDR3 nucleotides read TGTGCCACCAGCAGAGCCGGGACAGGGGTTCACGAGCAGTACTTC. It yields the protein CATSRAGTGVHEQYF.

This clone was seen more than once but under ten times. The rearrangement joins TRBV6-5 to TRBJ2-1; the match to TRBD2 covers 8 bases. This CDR3 region has 11 residues. From germline, CDR1 is MNHEY and CDR2 SVGAGI. J lost 13 bases, V lost 7 bases, and 6 bases had no gene match. The CDR3 loop is CASTSGPSQFF. The CDR3 nucleotides read TGTGCCAGCACTAGCGGGCCATCCCAGTTCTTC.

The genes are TRBV6-1 and TRBJ2-7; 9 nucleotides agree with TRBD1. CDR3 length: 14 residues. Germline assignment: CDR1 MNHNS and CDR2 SASEGT. V was clipped by 2 bases and J by 4 bases; unmatched bases: 3. The CDR3 is CASSETGTGYEQYF. Here the CDR3 DNA reads TGTGCCAGCAGTGAAACCGGGACAGGGTACGAGCAGTACTTC.

The chain combines TRBV6-2 or TRBV6-3 with TRBJ2-3, with D maybe TRBD1 (6 bases). CDR3 size: 14 residues. Germline lookup yields CDR1 MNHEY and CDR2 SVGEGT. The V end was cut by 5 bases, the J end by 2 bases, with 11 bases between. The chain's CDR3 is CASSPDRNTDTQYF. The CDR3 DNA reads TGTGCCAGCAGTCCGGACAGAAACACAGATACGCAGTATTTT.

The chain couples TRBV5-1 to TRBJ2-3, with 11 bases that match TRBD2. Germline V lookup: CDR1 SGHRS, CDR2 YFSETQ. The ends lost 4 bases at V and 8 bases at J; junction bases unmatched: 9. This CDR3 has 15 residues. The CDR3 region has the DNA TGCGCCAGCAGCGTGTCTAGCGGGGGGTTAGGTACGCAGTATTTT. Its protein is CASSVSSGGLGTQYF.

The chain uses TRBV18 and TRBJ2-1; 10 bases fit TRBD1. The germline CDR1 and CDR2 sequences are KGHSH and LQKENI. The junction had 9 bases not matched to a gene; V was cut back by 2 bases and J by 5 bases. The CDR3 spans 17 residues. CDR3 amino acids: CASSPTGTGVAHNEQFF. The CDR3 DNA follows: TGTGCCAGCTCACCAACGGGGACAGGGGTTGCACACAATGAGCAGTTCTTC.

This chain connects TRBV4-1 to TRBJ2-7; 7 positions match TRBD1. V lost 0 bases, J lost 5 bases, and 4 bases stayed unmatched. The CDR3 is made up of 14 amino acids. Germline loops: CDR1 MGHRA, CDR2 YSYEKL. The CDR3 protein is CASSQDRTGDEQYF. In DNA form, the CDR3 reads TGCGCCAGCAGCCAAGACCGCACAGGGGACGAGCAGTACTTC.

The chain links TRBV19 to TRBJ2-1, with 7 positions matching TRBD2. V lost 4 bases to trimming and J lost 0 bases; unmatched junction nucleotides: 6. The CDR3 contains 16 residues. CDR1 LNHDA and CDR2 SQIVND come from the germline V gene (reference sequence). CDR3 sequence reads: CASSRGGAPSYNEQFF. The CDR3 nucleotides are TGTGCCAGTAGTAGGGGGGGTGCTCCCTCCTACAATGAGCAGTTCTTC.

The V call is TRBV3-1 (or the pseudogene TRBV3-2), the J call TRBJ1-1; no clear D. CDR1 and CDR2 (germline): LGHDT, YNNKEL (reference sequence). The CDR3 contains 14 residues. V lost 4 bases and J lost 1, with 10 bases in between. CDR3 sequence: CASSPWGENTEAFF. The CDR3 DNA follows: TGTGCCAGCAGCCCCTGGGGAGAGAACACTGAAGCTTTCTTT.

Points on this clone: The identical CDR3 is also encoded by other nucleotide sequences in the sample. The chain recombines TRBV30 with TRBJ2-1, with D possibly being TRBD2 (5 bases). Germline loops: CDR1 GTSNPN, CDR2 SVGIG (reference sequence). The CDR3 is 12 amino acids. Trimming left V 0 bases short and J 6 bases short, with 6 bases between. The CDR3 sequence: CAWSVEGNEQFF. Here the CDR3 DNA reads TGTGCCTGGAGTGTCGAGGGCAATGAGCAGTTCTTC.

This chain links TRBV28 with TRBJ1-6; 7 bases are shared with TRBD1. CDR3 length equals 15 residues. The germline CDR1 and CDR2 sequences are MDHEN and SYDVKM. Germline trimming cut 6 bases from V and 9 bases from J; bases unmatched to any gene: 11. The CDR3 sequence is CASSSSDRDGSPLHF. The CDR3 DNA reads TGTGCCAGCAGCTCCTCAGACAGGGACGGTTCACCCCTCCACTTT.

This clone was counted only a few times. The chain employs TRBV4-2 and TRBJ2-5, with TRBD2 matching over 12 bases. In germline, CDR1 is LGHNA, CDR2 YNFKEQ. The CDR3 is made up of 17 amino acids. Trimming cost V 3 bases and J 0 bases; bases outside gene matches: 5. The DNA of the CDR3 is TGTGCCAGCAGCCAGGGACTAGCGGGCTCGTACCAAGAGACCCAGTACTTC. Protein product: CASSQGLAGSYQETQYF.

A note on this clone: Because the CDR3's place on the DNA is in doubt, the DNA is left out and the CDR3 is given as listed by TCRdb. The V gene is TRBV3-1 (or the pseudogene TRBV3-2), the J gene TRBJ1-1. In germline, CDR1 is LGHDT, CDR2 YNNKEL (reference sequence). The CDR3 is 13 residues long, counting both termini. CDR3 in amino acids: CASSQVAGGTGFF.

This clone appeared a single time. This chain connects TRBV7-3 to TRBJ2-1, with 8 bases identical to TRBD2. Trimming cost V 5 bases and J 0 bases; bases outside gene matches: 3. The germline V gene has CDR1 SGHTA and CDR2 FQGTGA. The CDR3 has 15 residues. The CDR3 protein is CASSMRGDSYNEQFF. The CDR3 DNA follows: TGTGCCAGCAGCATGCGGGGGGACTCCTACAATGAGCAGTTCTTC.